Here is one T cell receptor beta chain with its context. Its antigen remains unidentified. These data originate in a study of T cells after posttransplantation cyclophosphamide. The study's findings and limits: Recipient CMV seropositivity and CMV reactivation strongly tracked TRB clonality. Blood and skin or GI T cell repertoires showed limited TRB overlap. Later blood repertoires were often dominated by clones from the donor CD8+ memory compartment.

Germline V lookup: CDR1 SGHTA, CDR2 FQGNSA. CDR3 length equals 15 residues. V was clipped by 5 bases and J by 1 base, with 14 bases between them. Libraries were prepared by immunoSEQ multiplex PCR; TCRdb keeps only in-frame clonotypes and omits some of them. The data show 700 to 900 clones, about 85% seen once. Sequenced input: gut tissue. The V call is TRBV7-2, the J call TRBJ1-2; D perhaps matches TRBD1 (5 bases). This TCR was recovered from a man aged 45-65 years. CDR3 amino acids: CASSGEQAVNYGYTF. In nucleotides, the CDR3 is TGTGCCAGCAGCGGGGAACAGGCAGTTAACTATGGCTACACCTTC.